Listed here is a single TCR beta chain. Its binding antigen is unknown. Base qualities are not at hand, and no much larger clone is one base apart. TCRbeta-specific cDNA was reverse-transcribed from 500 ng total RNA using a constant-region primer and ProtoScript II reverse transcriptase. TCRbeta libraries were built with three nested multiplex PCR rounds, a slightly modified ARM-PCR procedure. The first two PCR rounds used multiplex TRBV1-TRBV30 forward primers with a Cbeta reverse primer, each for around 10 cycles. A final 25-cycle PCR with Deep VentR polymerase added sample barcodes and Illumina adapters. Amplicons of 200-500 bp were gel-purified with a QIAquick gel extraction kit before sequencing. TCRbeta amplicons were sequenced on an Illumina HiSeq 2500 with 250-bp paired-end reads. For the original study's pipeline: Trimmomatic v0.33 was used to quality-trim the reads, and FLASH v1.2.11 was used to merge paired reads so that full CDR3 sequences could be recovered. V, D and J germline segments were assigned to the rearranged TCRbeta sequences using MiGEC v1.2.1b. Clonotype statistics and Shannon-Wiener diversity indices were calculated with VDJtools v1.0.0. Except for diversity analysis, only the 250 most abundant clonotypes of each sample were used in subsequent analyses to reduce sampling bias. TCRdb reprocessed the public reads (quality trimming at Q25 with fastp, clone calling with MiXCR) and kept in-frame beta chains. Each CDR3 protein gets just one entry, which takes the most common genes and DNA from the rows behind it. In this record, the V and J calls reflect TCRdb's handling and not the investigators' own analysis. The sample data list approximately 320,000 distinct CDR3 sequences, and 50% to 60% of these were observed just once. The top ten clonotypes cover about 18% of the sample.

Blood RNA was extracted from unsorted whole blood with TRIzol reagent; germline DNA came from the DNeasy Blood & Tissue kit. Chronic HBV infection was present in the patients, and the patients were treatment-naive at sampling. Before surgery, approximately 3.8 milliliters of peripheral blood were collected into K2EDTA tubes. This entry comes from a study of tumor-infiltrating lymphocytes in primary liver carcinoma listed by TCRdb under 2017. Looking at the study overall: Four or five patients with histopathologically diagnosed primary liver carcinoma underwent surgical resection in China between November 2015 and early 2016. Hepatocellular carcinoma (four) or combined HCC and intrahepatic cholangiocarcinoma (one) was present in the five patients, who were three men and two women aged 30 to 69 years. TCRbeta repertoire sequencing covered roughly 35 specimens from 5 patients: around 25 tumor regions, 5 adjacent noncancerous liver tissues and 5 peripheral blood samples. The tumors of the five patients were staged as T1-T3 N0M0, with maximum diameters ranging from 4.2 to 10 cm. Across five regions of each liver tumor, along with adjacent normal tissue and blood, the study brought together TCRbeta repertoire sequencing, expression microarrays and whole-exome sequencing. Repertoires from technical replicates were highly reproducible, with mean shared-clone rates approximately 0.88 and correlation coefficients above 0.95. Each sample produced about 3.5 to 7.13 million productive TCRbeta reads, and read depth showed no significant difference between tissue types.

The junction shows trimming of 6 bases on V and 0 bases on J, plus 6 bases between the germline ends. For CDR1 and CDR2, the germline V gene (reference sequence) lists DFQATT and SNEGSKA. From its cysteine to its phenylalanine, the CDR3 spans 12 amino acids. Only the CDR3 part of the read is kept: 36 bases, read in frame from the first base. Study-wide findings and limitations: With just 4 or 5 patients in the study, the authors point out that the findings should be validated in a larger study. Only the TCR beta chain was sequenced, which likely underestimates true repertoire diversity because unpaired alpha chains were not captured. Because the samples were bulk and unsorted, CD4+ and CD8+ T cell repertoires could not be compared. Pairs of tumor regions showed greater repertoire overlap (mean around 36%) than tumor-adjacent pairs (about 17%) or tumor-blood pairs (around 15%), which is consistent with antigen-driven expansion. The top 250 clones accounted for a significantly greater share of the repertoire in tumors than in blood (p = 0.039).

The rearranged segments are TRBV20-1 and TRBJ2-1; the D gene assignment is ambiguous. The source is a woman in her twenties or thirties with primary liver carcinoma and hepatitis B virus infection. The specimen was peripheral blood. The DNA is TGCAGTGCCACGACCTCCTACAATGAGCAGTTCTTC. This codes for CSATTSYNEQFF.